Listed below are T cell receptor beta chains from one sample, sequenced in a study of Siglec-9 on CD8 T cells in melanoma. The repertoire was sequenced with immunoSEQ multiplex PCR; TCRdb's copy has only in-frame clones and lacks some. The table includes around 29,000 clones, more than 80% detected once. Input material: Siglec-9- CD8+ T cells sorted from blood. Source of these receptors: a human donor in good health. Each CDR3 is given with its conserved first and last residue. D genes are given only for firm matches. Clone size is not always given. Where it is, it says once, few, many or a class for expanded clones.

D gene,clone size,J gene,V gene,CDR3 DNA,CDR3 protein
-,-,TRBJ2-5,TRBV27,TGTGCCAGCCGAGAGGGGACGAAATTACTCGGGGAGACCCAGTACTTC,CASREGTKLLGETQYF
-,-,TRBJ1-1,TRBV29-1,TGCAGCGTTGAAGGAGGGGCCTTCGTTATGAACACTGAAGCTTTCTTT,CSVEGGAFVMNTEAFF
-,-,TRBJ1-1,TRBV7-6,TGTGCCAGCAGCTTAGAAGTTGCAGCCTTGAACACTGAAGCTTTCTTT,CASSLEVAALNTEAFF
-,-,TRBJ1-2,TRBV16,TGTGCCAGCAGTCCAGGATCCGGGGGCGAAGGCTACACCTTC,CASSPGSGGEGYTF
TRBD1,once,TRBJ2-7,TRBV6-5,TGTGCCAGCAGTATCGGACAGGGGGGGTTCGAGCAGTACTTC,CASSIGQGGFEQYF
-,few,TRBJ1-4,TRBV4-1,TGCGCCAGCAGCCAAGTAGCCCCAACTAATGAAAAACTGTTTTTT,CASSQVAPTNEKLFF
-,once,TRBJ1-2,TRBV9,TGTGCCAGCAGCGTAGGAAACTCTGACTATGGCTACACCTTC,CASSVGNSDYGYTF
TRBD1,-,TRBJ2-1,TRBV5-6,TGTGCCAGCAGCCCGGACAGGGGTCCCTCAAGTTTCTACAATGAGCAGTTCTTC,CASSPDRGPSSFYNEQFF
-,-,TRBJ2-1,TRBV28,TGTGCCAGCAGAACCCTAAAGAGCTCCTACAATGAGCAGTTCTTC,CASRTLKSSYNEQFF
-,-,TRBJ2-2,TRBV11-2,TGTGCCAGCAGCTTTTACGGACAAAACACCGGGGAGCTGTTTTTT,CASSFYGQNTGELFF
-,few,TRBJ1-1,TRBV4-1,TGCGCCAGCCGGGCGATGAACACTGAAGCTTTCTTT,CASRAMNTEAFF
TRBD2,-,TRBJ2-2,TRBV10-3,TGTGCCATCAGTGAAATAGTCGCTAGCGGGAGTATAAACACCGGGGAGCTGTTTTTT,CAISEIVASGSINTGELFF
TRBD1,-,TRBJ1-4,TRBV7-8,TGTGCCAGCAGCCGAAATCGGAGGACAGGCCAAGTAAATGAAAAACTGTTTTTT,CASSRNRRTGQVNEKLFF
TRBD2,-,TRBJ2-1,TRBV2,TGTGCCAGCAGTTTGACTAGCGGCTACAATGAGCAGTTCTTC,CASSLTSGYNEQFF
-,few,TRBJ1-2,TRBV19,TGTGCCAGTAGTATGGGCCGCTATGGCTACACCTTC,CASSMGRYGYTF
TRBD2,-,TRBJ2-4,TRBV7-2,TGTGCCAGCAGCTTATTGGGGACTAGCGGGGTACCTTTTCAGTACTTC,CASSLLGTSGVPFQYF
-,-,TRBJ2-1,TRBV9,TGTGCCAGCAGCGTATCTTTAGGGAATGAGCAGTTCTTC,CASSVSLGNEQFF
-,-,TRBJ2-3,TRBV13,TGTGCCAGCAGCTTGGCGGGGCCGGGAACAGATACGCAGTATTTT,CASSLAGPGTDTQYF
-,once,TRBJ1-1,TRBV27,TGTGCCAGCAGTTTATCCAGAGCGAACACTGAAGCTTTCTTT,CASSLSRANTEAFF
-,-,TRBJ2-6,TRBV7-6,TGTGCCAGCAGCCCCGACGCCTCTGGGGCCAACGTCCTGACTTTC,CASSPDASGANVLTF
-,once,TRBJ1-6,TRBV5-1,TGCGCCAGCAGCTTGGAGCTGTTCACCTATAATTCACCCCTCCACTTT,CASSLELFTYNSPLHF
TRBD1,once,TRBJ1-6,TRBV28,TGTGCCAGCAGCCCTACGATCGTCCGGGACAGGGGGAATAATTCACCCCTCCACTTT,CASSPTIVRDRGNNSPLHF
-,-,TRBJ2-1,TRBV7-3,TGTGCCAGCAGCTTCTCGTTTGGATCGAATGAGCAGTTCTTC,CASSFSFGSNEQFF
-,-,TRBJ1-1,TRBV4-1,TGCGCCAGCAGCCAAGAAACGGCAGGGCGACATGAAGCTTTCTTT,CASSQETAGRHEAFF
-,-,TRBJ1-6,TRBV4-1,TGCGCCAGCAGCCAAGGTGCACGGCCAACTAATTCACCCCTCCACTTT,CASSQGARPTNSPLHF
-,-,TRBJ1-3,TRBV5-8,TGTGCCAGCAGCTTGGGACCCACGTTCGGAGATGGAAACACCATATATTTT,CASSLGPTFGDGNTIYF
-,few,TRBJ1-1,TRBV27,TGTGCCAGCAGTTTATCAACCCAGTCTGAAGCTTTCTTT,CASSLSTQSEAFF
-,-,TRBJ2-1,TRBV5-1,TGCGCCAGCAGCTTGGTAGGGAACGGTGAGCAGTTCTTC,CASSLVGNGEQFF
TRBD1,-,TRBJ2-1,TRBV9,TGTGCCAGCAGCGTCGGGGACAGGGTCTACAATGAGCAGTTCTTC,CASSVGDRVYNEQFF
-,-,TRBJ2-7,TRBV9,TGTGCCAGCAGCGAGTCCTACGAGCAGTACTTC,CASSESYEQYF
TRBD1,once,TRBJ1-3,TRBV7-9,TGTGCCAGCAGCGCCAGGGACAGGGGGTTTTGGAACACCATATATTTT,CASSARDRGFWNTIYF
-,-,TRBJ2-4,TRBV5-5,TGTGCCAGCAGCTTGGCGTCTCCCGTGGACATTCAGTACTTC,CASSLASPVDIQYF
-,-,TRBJ2-2,TRBV19,TGTGCCAGTAGTATCTCCCGGGGGACCACCGGGGAGCTGTTTTTT,CASSISRGTTGELFF
-,-,TRBJ2-5,TRBV19,TGTGCCAGTAGTCCTTCCCCGGGAGTCGCAGAGACCCAGTACTTC,CASSPSPGVAETQYF
-,-,TRBJ2-7,TRBV7-6,TGTGCCAGCAGCTTAGGGCAGAACTCCTACGAGCAGTACTTC,CASSLGQNSYEQYF